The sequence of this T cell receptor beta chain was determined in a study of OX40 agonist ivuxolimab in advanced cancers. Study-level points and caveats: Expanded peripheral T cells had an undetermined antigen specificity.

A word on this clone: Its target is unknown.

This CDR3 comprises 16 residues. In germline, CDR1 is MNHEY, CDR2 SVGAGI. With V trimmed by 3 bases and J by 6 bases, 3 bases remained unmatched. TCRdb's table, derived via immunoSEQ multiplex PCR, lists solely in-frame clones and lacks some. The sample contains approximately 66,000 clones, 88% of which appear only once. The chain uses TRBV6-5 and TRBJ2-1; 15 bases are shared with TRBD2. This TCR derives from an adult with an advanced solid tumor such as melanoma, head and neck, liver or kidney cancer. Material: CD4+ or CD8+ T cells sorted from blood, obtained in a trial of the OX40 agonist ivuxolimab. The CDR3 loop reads CASSYGLAGGPNEQFF. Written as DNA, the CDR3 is TGTGCCAGCAGTTATGGACTAGCGGGGGGGCCCAATGAGCAGTTCTTC.